Presented here are 17 T cell receptor beta chains from one specimen sequenced in a study of cytomegalovirus exposure and HLA in healthy donors (dated by TCRdb to about 2017). Library preparation was by the immunoSEQ multiplex PCR assay. A mixture of 60 forward primers for TCR Vbeta segments and 13 reverse primers for TCR Jbeta segments was used in the multiplex PCR. Not all clones reach the TCRdb copy of this immuneACCESS table, which keeps in-frame sequences only. Checked studies attribute under half of the gap to unresolved V genes and leave the rest unexplained. Present in this sample are under 250,000 clones, around 77% of which were seen just once. Approximately 2% of the sample lies in the top ten. Sequencing was done on a sample of PBMCs. All receptors derive from a man aged 30 to 39 in good health and CMV-seronegative.

J is TRBJ1-3 and V is TRBV7-2; 9 bases match TRBD1. V was pared by 6 bases and J by 0 bases, with 12 bases of the junction left unmatched. The CDR3 runs 18 residues. The germline V gene has CDR1 SGHTA and CDR2 FQGNSA. CDR3 in amino acids: CASRDRDRVSSSGNTIYF. CDR3 DNA sequence: TGTGCCAGCAGGGACCGGGACAGGGTCTCGAGCTCTGGAAACACCATATATTTT.

The chain has TRBV7-2 and TRBJ2-3; 9 nucleotides match TRBD1. This CDR3 has 17 residues. CDR1 and CDR2 (germline): SGHTA, FQGNSA. Losses at the gene ends were 5 bases for V and 6 bases for J; bases not matched to a gene: 15. In DNA form, the CDR3 reads TGTGCCAGCAGCCTTAGTGGGGGACAGGGTTATTTGGATACGCAGTATTTT. It codes for CASSLSGGQGYLDTQYF. The variable domain in full, completed from reference TRBV7-2 and TRBJ2-3, reads GAGVSQSPSNKVTEKGKDVELRCDPISGHTALYWYRQSLGQGLEFLIYFQGNSAPDKSGLPSDRFSAERTGGSVSTLTIQRTQQEDSAVYLCASSLSGGQGYLDTQYFGPGTRLTVL.

The chain combines TRBV5-1 with TRBJ1-1; D not certain. The CDR3 is 14 residues long. The germline V gene encodes CDR1 SGHRS and CDR2 YFSETQ. Between the trimmed V and J ends, which lost 0 bases and 8 bases, there was a span of 14 bases. Here the CDR3 reads CASSLEVSGAEAFF. Here the CDR3 DNA reads TGCGCCAGCAGCTTGGAGGTCTCAGGTGCGGAAGCTTTCTTT.

This sequence joins TRBV5-4 and TRBJ1-5; D remains unclear. Germline V CDR1 and CDR2: SGHNT, YYREEE (reference sequence). This CDR3 region has 13 residues. Trimming left V 2 bases short and J 3 bases short, with 6 bases between. CDR3 sequence reads: CASSFRPNQPQHF. DNA of the CDR3: TGTGCCAGCAGCTTTCGTCCCAATCAGCCCCAGCATTTT.

This clone came up once. The chain recombines TRBV27 with TRBJ2-7; 9 bases fit TRBD1. Looked up from germline, CDR1 is MNHEY and CDR2 is SMNVEV (reference sequence). The CDR3 runs 15 residues. Trimming cost V 8 bases and J 5 bases; bases outside gene matches: 13. DNA for the CDR3: TGTGCCAGCCGGGACAGGGTGCAGTCCTCTCACGAGCAGTACTTC. The encoded protein is CASRDRVQSSHEQYF.

The V and J genes are TRBV19 and TRBJ2-1, with 8 bases fitting TRBD1. The CDR3 has 15 amino acids. Trimming at V came to 4 bases and at J to 7 bases, leaving 9 bases not matched to a gene. Germline V CDR1 and CDR2: LNHDA, SQIVND (reference sequence). CDR3 sequence reads: CASSTSGGASNEQFF. CDR3 DNA sequence: TGTGCCAGTAGTACCTCAGGGGGCGCGTCTAATGAGCAGTTCTTC. Full variable domain (remainder filled in from reference TRBV19 and TRBJ2-1): DGGITQSPKYLFRKEGQNVTLSCEQNLNHDAMYWYRQDPGQGLRLIYYSQIVNDFQKGDIAEGYSVSREKKESFPLTVTSAQKNPTAFYLCASSTSGGASNEQFFGPGTRLTVL.

V gene TRBV2 combines with J gene TRBJ2-1, with D possibly matching TRBD1 (6 bases). CDR1 SNHLY and CDR2 FYNNEI come from the germline V gene. V dropped 6 bases and J dropped 10 bases, with 16 bases sitting between them. This CDR3 comprises 13 residues. DNA for the CDR3: TGTGCCAGCAGAGACTGGGACAAAGAAGAGCAGTTCTTC. Translating it yields CASRDWDKEEQFF.

The rearrangement joins TRBV28 to TRBJ1-1; D is uncertain. The CDR3 length is 15 residues. Trimming removed 2 bases at V and 2 bases at J, with 12 bases between. From germline, CDR1 is MDHEN and CDR2 SYDVKM. As DNA, the CDR3 is TGTGCCAGCAGTTTAGCGGGGTTCGGAAACACTGAAGCTTTCTTT. Translating it yields CASSLAGFGNTEAFF.

This chain connects TRBV19 to TRBJ1-3; D gene unclear. The V gene's germline CDR1 is LNHDA and CDR2 SQIVND (reference sequence). This CDR3 region has 12 residues. The V and J ends lost 7 bases and 3 bases respectively, with 7 bases between them. CDR3 region: CASTEGGNTIYF. CDR3 in DNA: TGTGCCAGTACCGAGGGTGGAAACACCATATATTTT.

The V and J genes are TRBV7-3 and TRBJ2-3; 8 bases are shared with TRBD2. The CDR3 sequence is 17 residues long. The J segment lost 0 bases and the V segment lost 2 bases, leaving 7 bases of the junction unmatched. Germline V gene lookup returns CDR1 SGHTA and CDR2 FQGTGA. The CDR3 spells CASSLGSGSVSTDTQYF. The CDR3 DNA is TGTGCCAGCAGCTTAGGGAGCGGGAGTGTTAGCACAGATACGCAGTATTTT. Full variable domain (rest looked up from reference TRBV7-3 and TRBJ2-3): GAGVSQTPSNKVTEKGKYVELRCDPISGHTALYWYRQSLGQGPEFLIYFQGTGAADDSGLPNDRFFAVRPEGSVSTLKIQRTERGDSAVYLCASSLGSGSVSTDTQYFGPGTRLTVL.

This chain uses TRBV19 with TRBJ1-5, with unresolved D. The CDR3 length is 13 residues. The germline V gene has CDR1 LNHDA and CDR2 SQIVND (reference sequence). Deletions cut 10 bases from V and 3 bases from J, with 13 bases between. The CDR3 protein is CATRGGHNQPQHF. The DNA for the CDR3 is TGTGCCACGCGGGGAGGTCACAATCAGCCCCAGCATTTT. The complete variable domain, with remaining parts taken from reference TRBV19 and TRBJ1-5, reads DGGITQSPKYLFRKEGQNVTLSCEQNLNHDAMYWYRQDPGQGLRLIYYSQIVNDFQKGDIAEGYSVSREKKESFPLTVTSAQKNPTAFYLCATRGGHNQPQHFGDGTRLSIL.

The rearrangement joins TRBV10-2 to TRBJ1-5; D gene ambiguous. This CDR3 comprises 13 residues. The germline V gene has CDR1 WSHSY and CDR2 SAAADI. The V end was cut by 7 bases, the J end by 5 bases, with 12 bases between. The CDR3 here is CASTPGAHQPQHF. The CDR3 region has the DNA TGCGCCAGCACTCCGGGAGCGCATCAGCCCCAGCATTTT.

This rearrangement joins TRBV19 to TRBJ1-2, with TRBD1 matching over 7 bases. CDR3 length: 13 residues. V trimming: 8 bases; J trimming: 5 bases; junction bases outside the gene matches: 8. Germline CDR1 and CDR2: LNHDA and SQIVND (reference sequence). For the CDR3, the DNA is TGTGCCAGTCGAAGGGACAGAACTTATGGCTACACCTTC. Its translation: CASRRDRTYGYTF.

V and J are TRBV19 and TRBJ2-5; no clear D gene. V lost 9 bases to trimming and J lost 6 bases, with 17 bases between them. The germline gives CDR1 LNHDA, CDR2 SQIVND (reference sequence). CDR3 length: 13 residues. This CDR3 reads CASRSGAGQTQYF. CDR3 nucleotides: TGTGCCAGCAGGTCCGGCGCTGGGCAGACCCAGTACTTC.

The chain links TRBV9 to TRBJ2-1; 11 bases match TRBD1. Unmatched junction bases numbered 6, after V lost 3 bases and J lost 7 bases. The germline gives CDR1 SGDLS, CDR2 YYNGEE. The CDR3 has 15 residues. CDR3 residues: CASSARDRGINEQFF. The CDR3 DNA sequence: TGTGCCAGCAGCGCCCGGGACAGGGGGATAAATGAGCAGTTCTTC.

J is TRBJ1-2 and V is TRBV5-1; 10 positions match TRBD1. The CDR3 is 15 amino acids. Losses at the gene ends were 0 bases for V and 7 bases for J; bases not matched to a gene: 6. CDR1 SGHRS and CDR2 YFSETQ come from the germline V gene. The CDR3 nucleotides are TGCGCCAGCAGCTTGGGACCTGACAGGGGGCTTGGCTACACCTTC. It encodes CASSLGPDRGLGYTF.

V is TRBV28 and J is TRBJ2-7; TRBD1 matches 9 bases. Trimming removed 1 base from V and 8 bases from J; junction bases left unmatched: 12. The CDR3 loop spans 16 amino acids. Germline V gene sequence: CDR1 MDHEN, CDR2 SYDVKM. This chain's CDR3 is CASSLLGQGIELKQYF. The CDR3, as DNA: TGTGCCAGCAGTTTATTGGGACAGGGCATCGAACTTAAGCAGTACTTC.